What follows describes a single TCR beta chain. Antigen specificity is unknown. This specimen belongs to a study of shared clonotypes between healthy human individuals. Overall study context: Donors consisted of a couple of women and a few men between 18 and 49. Three plates each covered CD4 naive and memory; CD8 naive two, CD8 memory one.

In the naive CD8 group, cells lacked CD45RO and were positively selected for CCR7, so terminally differentiated effector memory CD45RA+ cells were left out. Study observations and caveats: Clonotypes which were not shared had lower generation probabilities than clonotypes that all four donors shared. Some naive CD4 clonotypes, roughly 4.7%, turned up in common across a few donors.

Measured with immunoSEQ multiplex PCR; TCRdb has only the in-frame clones, and not every one. Of roughly 2 million clones listed, approximately 95% were seen once; the top ten hold about 1.1%. The CDR3 loop spans 14 amino acids. V was trimmed by 3 bases and J by 4 bases, leaving 13 bases between them. Germline V gene lookup returns CDR1 MNHNS and CDR2 SASEGT. This clonotype originated in a man younger than 35 in good health. The sample comprised naive CD8+ T cells sorted from blood. The chain couples TRBV6-1 to TRBJ2-7; D gene uncertain. CDR3 region: CASSDRQEDYEQYF. In nucleotides, the CDR3 is TGTGCCAGCAGTGACCGGCAAGAGGATTACGAGCAGTACTTC.